This paragraph reports one T cell receptor (beta chain). The antigen is not known. This sample's treatment: about 20 received Ad26.COV2.S at low or high dose, single or two shots; 5 received placebo; per-sample allocation not given. Sampling took place 63 days after the first vaccine or placebo injection. It was Wuhan-strain SARS-CoV-2 spike that the Ad26 vaccine vector expressed. The method was immunoSEQ multiplex PCR; TCRdb's version includes in-frame clones alone and lacks a portion of them. This sample has fewer than 500,000 clones; roughly 89% occur once, and the top ten carry around 2.5%. The data stem from a study of Ad26.COV2.S vaccination and SARS-CoV-2 variants. Study information: The Ad26.COV2.S arm of the COV1001 trial was where the donor was placed.

The CDR3 spans 14 residues. Germline CDR1 SGHRS, CDR2 YFSETQ. Trimming cost V 5 bases and J 5 bases; bases outside gene matches: 7. Study-level results: Total responses of T cells may have been underestimated by the analyses of TCR breadth and depth.

Sample: peripheral blood, taken in a trial of Ad26.COV2.S vaccine versus placebo. This sequence joins TRBV5-1 and TRBJ2-5; 9 nucleotides line up with TRBD2. This clonotype originated in a person between 18 and 65 years old who received the Ad26.COV2.S COVID-19 vaccine or a placebo. Here the CDR3 reads CASSKRGVFETQYF. CDR3 DNA sequence: TGCGCCAGCAGTAAGCGGGGGGTATTTGAGACCCAGTACTTC. Looking up the rest from reference TRBV5-1 and TRBJ2-5 gives the full variable domain: KAGVTQTPRYLIKTRGQQVTLSCSPISGHRSVSWYQQTPGQGLQFLFEYFSETQRNKGNFPGRFSGRQFSNSRSEMNVSTLELGDSALYLCASSKRGVFETQYFGPGTRLLVL.